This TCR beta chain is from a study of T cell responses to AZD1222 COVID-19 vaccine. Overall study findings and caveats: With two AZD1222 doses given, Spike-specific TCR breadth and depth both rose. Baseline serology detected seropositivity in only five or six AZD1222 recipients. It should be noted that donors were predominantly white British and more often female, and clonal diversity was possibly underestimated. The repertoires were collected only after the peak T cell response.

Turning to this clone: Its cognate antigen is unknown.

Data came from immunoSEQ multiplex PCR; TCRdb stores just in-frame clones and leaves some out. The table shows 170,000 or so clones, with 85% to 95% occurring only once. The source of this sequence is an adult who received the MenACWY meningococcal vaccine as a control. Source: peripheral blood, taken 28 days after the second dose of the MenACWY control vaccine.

The chain's CDR3 is CASSTANRDNQPQHF. For the CDR3, the DNA is TGTGCCAGCAGCACCGCTAACAGGGACAATCAGCCCCAGCATTTT. The chain employs TRBV7-9 and TRBJ1-5; TRBD1 is a possible D gene (6 bases). Trimming left V 5 bases short and J 3 bases short, with 14 bases between. CDR1 and CDR2 from the germline V gene are SEHNR and FQNEAQ (reference sequence). This CDR3 has 15 amino acids.